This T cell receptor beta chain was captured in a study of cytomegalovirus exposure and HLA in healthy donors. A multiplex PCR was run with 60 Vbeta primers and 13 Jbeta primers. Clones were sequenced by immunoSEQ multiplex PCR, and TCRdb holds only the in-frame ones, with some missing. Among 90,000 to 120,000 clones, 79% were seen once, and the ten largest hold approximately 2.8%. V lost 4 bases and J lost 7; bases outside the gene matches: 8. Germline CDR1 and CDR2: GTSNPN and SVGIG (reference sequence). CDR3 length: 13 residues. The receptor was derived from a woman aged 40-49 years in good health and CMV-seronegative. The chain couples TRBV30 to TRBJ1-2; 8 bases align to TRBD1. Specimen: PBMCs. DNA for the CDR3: TGTGCCTGGACTACAGGGGGTGCTGGTGGCTACACCTTC. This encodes CAWTTGGAGGYTF.